The sequence of this TCR beta chain was determined in a study of blood T cell repertoires in COVID-19. Study in general: Researchers got acute and convalescent COVID-19 samples from the United States, Italy and Spain. Sources were T cells, B-cell-depleted T cells, or PBMCs; the material itself was cDNA or gDNA.

Individuals aged about 18 to 100 years were recruited from roughly 23 US areas. Cohort assignment relied on participant-reported clinical history. Profiling relied on immunoSEQ multiplex PCR, and the TCRdb table lists in-frame clones only, not all of them. Of around 250,000 clones in the sample, roughly nine tenths were seen once. Germline CDR1 is LNHDA and CDR2 is SQIVND (reference sequence). The CDR3 consists of 15 residues. V gave up 6 bases and J gave up 4 bases, with 16 bases separating them. Material for sequencing was PBMCs or T cells enriched from blood (not recorded which). The sequence came from a human donor in a cohort exposed to, infected with or recovered from COVID-19 (not recorded which). The donor label of this sample is uncertain. V gene TRBV19 combines with J gene TRBJ1-5, with TRBD1 as a possible D gene (5 bases). The CDR3 bases are TGTGCCAGTAGCGACGGGGGGGGGTTGAATCAGCCCCAGCATTTT. Residues: CASSDGGGLNQPQHF.